This passage covers 11 T cell receptor beta chains from one sample sequenced in a study of blood T cells in healthy people across ages. It was with a sample-barcoded 5' primer and a J-beta primer mix that a second PCR of roughly 7 to 12 cycles was run. TCRdb re-analysed the 5' RACE reads in MiXCR, keeping a single row per CDR3 protein. The sample has 650,000 to 700,000 distinct CDR3 sequences, 32% seen once; the top ten hold 15% to 17%. Sequencing was performed on blood. These receptors all stem from a woman of 80 years or more in good health.

This clonotype was observed at least ten times. This chain joins TRBV20-1 and TRBJ2-3; D is perhaps TRBD1 or TRBD2 (6 bases each). CDR3 length: 17 residues. Germline CDR1 reads DFQATT; CDR2 reads SNEGSKA (reference sequence). The V end was cut by 5 bases, the J end by 2 bases, with 23 bases between. The CDR3, as DNA: TGCAGTGCTCGCCGTACGCTAGGGGGGCCCTACACAGATACGCAGTATTTT. Amino acid sequence: CSARRTLGGPYTDTQYF.

This clonotype was picked up many times. The chain uses TRBV5-6 and TRBJ2-3, with D uncertain. The ends were cut back, 1 base at V and 1 base at J, with 13 bases in the middle. The CDR3 contains 16 residues. From germline, CDR1 is SGHDT and CDR2 YYEEEE. The CDR3, as DNA: TGTGCCAGCAGCTTGCACGTGGCTCCGGGCACAGATACGCAGTATTTT. It encodes CASSLHVAPGTDTQYF.

This clonotype was picked up many times. This rearrangement joins TRBV12-3 or TRBV12-4 to TRBJ2-7; maybe TRBD1 (6 bases). The CDR3 has 13 residues. V dropped 2 bases and J dropped 5 bases, with 10 bases sitting between them. The CDR3 bases are TGTGCCAGCAGTTTACACAGGGTAGACGAGCAGTACTTC. Translation: CASSLHRVDEQYF.

This clonotype was recorded a few times. With a much larger clone just one base away, this may be a read error. V is TRBV5-1 and J is TRBJ2-4, with 12 bases fitting TRBD1. The closer fit of TRBJ2-7 to the DNA end suggests the J call may be wrong. The CDR3 extends over 15 amino acids. The germline gives CDR1 SGHRS, CDR2 YFSETQ. CDR3 coding DNA: TGCGCCAGCAGCACGCAAGGGACAGGGGGCGTCGAGCAGTACTTC. Translation: CASSTQGTGGVEQYF.

In its sample, this clonotype was seen a few times. This chain joins TRBV11-3 and TRBJ1-2, with 12 nucleotides matching TRBD1. This CDR3 is 17 amino acids long. V lost 6 bases to trimming and J lost 4 bases; unmatched junction nucleotides: 12. Germline CDR1 SGHNT, CDR2 YENEEA. The CDR3: CASRPGTGGAPAYGYTF. The CDR3 DNA is TGTGCCAGCAGACCCGGGACAGGGGGCGCCCCAGCCTATGGCTACACCTTC.

This clonotype occurred a few times. This sequence joins TRBV18 and TRBJ2-2, with D unclear. The CDR3 contains 15 residues. Trimming stripped 2 bases from V and 8 bases from J, with 15 bases between. In germline, CDR1 is KGHSH, CDR2 LQKENI. The CDR3 protein is CASSPAARYDGELFF. The CDR3 DNA follows: TGTGCCAGCTCACCAGCTGCTCGGTACGATGGGGAGCTGTTTTTT.

This clonotype has at least ten counts. This chain links TRBV2 with TRBJ2-3; no reliable D call. Germline CDR1 SNHLY, CDR2 FYNNEI. The CDR3 has 12 residues. V lost 6 bases to trimming and J lost 6 bases, with 10 bases between them. CDR3 bases: TGTGCCAGCAGCGCCTTTGGTGATACGCAGTATTTT. As protein: CASSAFGDTQYF.

The chain employs TRBV20-1 and TRBJ2-7; D remains unclear. There are 13 residues in the CDR3. Germline V gene sequence: CDR1 DFQATT, CDR2 SNEGSKA (reference sequence). Trimming took off 0 bases at V and 5 bases at J, with 11 bases between the two ends. In DNA, the CDR3 is TGCAGTGCTAGAGATCCTGTAGGGAACGAGCAGTACTTC. It encodes CSARDPVGNEQYF.

The chain joins TRBV30 to TRBJ1-6; D may be TRBD1 (6 bases). V dropped 1 base and J dropped 10 bases, with 8 bases sitting between them. Germline V gives CDR1 GTSNPN, CDR2 SVGIG (reference sequence). This CDR3 is built from 12 residues. CDR3: CAWSGGPSPLHF. The DNA for the CDR3 is TGTGCCTGGAGTGGGGGGCCCTCACCCCTCCACTTT.

The chain couples TRBV12-3 or TRBV12-4 to TRBJ2-3; no clear D gene. The V gene lost 9 bases and the J gene lost 6 bases, with 13 bases spanning the gap. This CDR3 has 12 amino acids. The CDR3 DNA is TGTGCCAGTAGATTGACACCGGATACGCAGTATTTT. Its protein product is CASRLTPDTQYF.

A remark on this clonotype: Since a much larger clone is just one base distant, this may be a read error. This chain joins TRBV28 and TRBJ1-2, with 8 bases aligning to TRBD1. This CDR3 region has 12 residues. Germline V lookup: CDR1 MDHEN, CDR2 SYDVKM. Trimming took 6 bases from V and 6 from J; bases not matched to a gene: 3. CDR3 DNA sequence: TGTGCCAGCAGGGGACAGGTCGATGGCTACACCTTC. Translated, it gives CASRGQVDGYTF.